These 5 T cell receptor beta chains originate from one sample sequenced in a study of blood T cell repertoires in COVID-19. Method: immunoSEQ multiplex PCR; TCRdb's copy keeps in-frame clones and lacks some. This sample has 200,000 to 250,000 clones; about 89% occur once, and the top ten carry more than 4.5%. The sample comprised peripheral blood. Receptors originate from a middle-aged woman with acute or convalescent COVID-19.

This chain links TRBV4-1 with TRBJ2-2, with 10 bases aligning to TRBD2. V trimming: 6 bases; J trimming: 4 bases; junction bases outside the gene matches: 11. The CDR3 extends over 17 amino acids. Germline V gives CDR1 MGHRA, CDR2 YSYEKL. The CDR3 DNA sequence: TGCGCCAGCAGACGGGTAGGAGCGGGGGGGAGCACCGGGGAGCTGTTTTTT. Its protein product is CASRRVGAGGSTGELFF.

This chain links TRBV6-6 with TRBJ1-1; 8 bases agree with TRBD1. CDR3 length: 15 residues. The junction had 7 bases not matched to a gene; V was cut back by 5 bases and J by 2 bases. Per the germline V gene, CDR1 is MNHNY and CDR2 is SVGAGI (reference sequence). This CDR3 reads CASSVTGAHNTEAFF. CDR3 coding DNA: TGTGCCAGCAGTGTGACAGGGGCGCACAACACTGAAGCTTTCTTT.

This clone was detected only once. The chain is built from TRBV30 and TRBJ1-1, with a possible D match to TRBD1 (5 bases). The CDR3 length is 13 residues. V was shortened by 1 base and J by 5 bases, with 11 bases between the two germline ends. CDR1 is GTSNPN and CDR2 is SVGIG in the germline V gene (reference sequence). The CDR3 sequence: CAWSGAGKTEAFF. The CDR3 coding sequence is TGTGCCTGGAGTGGGGCAGGGAAGACTGAAGCTTTCTTT.

J is TRBJ2-1 and V is TRBV5-1; D is ambiguous. V lost 6 bases to trimming and J lost 0 bases, with 13 bases between them. This CDR3 spans 15 amino acids. Looked up from germline, CDR1 is SGHRS and CDR2 is YFSETQ. CDR3 DNA: TGCGCCAGCAACGACTCTTCCGGCTCCTACAATGAGCAGTTCTTC. Translating it yields CASNDSSGSYNEQFF.

The chain joins TRBV25-1 to TRBJ1-2, with 7 bases fitting TRBD1. Germline V gene sequence: CDR1 MGHDK, CDR2 SYGVNS. This CDR3 is built from 13 residues. J was trimmed by 5 bases and V by 4 bases; bases with no gene match: 4. The CDR3 sequence: CASSAGTAYGYTF. CDR3 DNA: TGTGCCAGCAGTGCAGGGACAGCATATGGCTACACCTTC.